The T cell receptor beta chain described here comes from a study of T-cell reconstitution after alpha-beta-depleted transplantation in children. A TCRbeta library incorporating unique molecular identifiers was prepared. From the PCR reads, TCRdb called clonotypes with MiXCR, one entry per CDR3 protein. Among 170,000 or so distinct CDR3 sequences listed, more than 6.5% were seen once. This clonotype was counted many times. Deletions cut 5 bases from V and 5 bases from J, with 25 bases between. CDR3 length: 18 residues. The sample consisted of PBMCs from the stem cell graft donor, taken from the stem cell graft. The TCR originated in a human donor who donated a stem cell graft to a child with Wiskott-Aldrich syndrome. This chain links TRBV12-3 or TRBV12-4 with TRBJ1-5; D may be TRBD1 (5 bases). The CDR3 loop reads CASSPQGFDYMGDQPQHF. The CDR3 nucleotides are TGTGCCAGCAGTCCGCAGGGTTTCGACTACATGGGCGATCAGCCCCAGCATTTT.